Shown below are 27 T cell receptor beta chains from a single sample sequenced in a study of control samples from healthy donors and cancer patients. Sequencing used immunoSEQ multiplex PCR; TCRdb keeps in-frame clones, though not all of them. This table has some 120,000 clones, about 87% appearing once. The sequenced sample was blood. The receptors were sampled from a man aged 55 to 69 in good health.

A single count supports this clone. This rearrangement joins TRBV2 to TRBJ1-3; 8 bases agree with TRBD1. CDR1 is SNHLY, CDR2 FYNNEI, per germline. V lost 10 bases, J lost 6 bases, and 11 bases stayed unmatched. The CDR3 contains 14 residues. CDR3 sequence: CATKRTGSTNTIYF. DNA of the CDR3: TGTGCCACGAAAAGGACAGGGTCCACAAACACCATATATTTT.

J is TRBJ1-1 and V is TRBV27; D gene ambiguous. V was clipped by 3 bases and J by 1 base, with 6 bases between them. The CDR3 is 13 residues long. Germline-derived CDR1 and CDR2 are MNHEY and SMNVEV (reference sequence). As DNA, the CDR3 is TGTGCCAGCAGTTTGAGAGAGAACACTGAAGCTTTCTTT. Amino acid sequence: CASSLRENTEAFF.

The rearrangement joins TRBV28 to TRBJ1-3, with a tentative D call TRBD1 (5 bases). Germline-derived CDR1 and CDR2 are MDHEN and SYDVKM. V gave up 3 bases and J gave up 0 bases, with 15 bases separating them. CDR3 length: 17 amino acids. Here the CDR3 DNA reads TGTGCCAGCAGTTTCCGTGGGACGGCGGCCTCTGGAAACACCATATATTTT. It codes for CASSFRGTAASGNTIYF. The whole variable domain, filled in from reference TRBV28 and TRBJ1-3, reads DVKVTQSSRYLVKRTGEKVFLECVQDMDHENMFWYRQDPGLGLRLIYFSYDVKMKEKGDIPEGYSVSREKKERFSLILESASTNQTSMYLCASSFRGTAASGNTIYFGEGSWLTVV.

This clone was found a few times. J is TRBJ1-5 and V is TRBV27; no clear D gene. This CDR3 spans 15 amino acids. The ends were cut back, 5 bases at V and 4 bases at J, with 15 bases in the middle. The germline V gene has CDR1 MNHEY and CDR2 SMNVEV (reference sequence). CDR3 nucleotide sequence: TGTGCCAGCAGTAATAGTAGAGGCGGGAATCAGCCCCAGCATTTT. It is translated as CASSNSRGGNQPQHF.

V and J are TRBV4-3 and TRBJ1-2; a possible D gene is TRBD1 (6 bases). Germline CDR1 and CDR2: LGHNA and YSLEER. Trimming shortened V by 0 bases and J by 6 bases, and 17 bases separated the two germline ends. This CDR3 is built from 16 residues. The CDR3 DNA is TGCGCCAGCAGCCAAGATGCTTGGGCAGGGGCTAATGGCTACACCTTC. This translates into CASSQDAWAGANGYTF.

The genes are TRBV27 and TRBJ1-2; 8 nucleotides line up with TRBD1. Trimming took 3 bases from V and 8 from J; bases not matched to a gene: 5. The germline gives CDR1 MNHEY, CDR2 SMNVEV (reference sequence). This CDR3 has 13 amino acids. CDR3 amino acids: CASSFIRGQGYTF. For the CDR3, the DNA is TGTGCCAGCAGTTTTATCAGGGGGCAGGGCTACACCTTC.

This clone was seen a handful of times. The chain combines TRBV12-3 or TRBV12-4 with TRBJ1-1; D perhaps matches TRBD1 (6 bases). The V and J ends lost 7 bases and 10 bases respectively, with 16 bases between them. The CDR3 has 12 amino acids. CDR3 sequence: CASTSVGGIAFF. The CDR3, as DNA: TGTGCCAGCACCTCCGTAGGGGGGATAGCTTTCTTT.

This chain links TRBV3-1 (or the pseudogene TRBV3-2) with TRBJ1-3; D remains unclear. The germline gives CDR1 LGHDT, CDR2 YNNKEL (reference sequence). With 4 bases removed from V and 0 bases from J, the gap between germline ends came to 4 bases. The CDR3 is made up of 13 amino acids. The CDR3 DNA is TGTGCCAGCAGCCCGAACTCTGGAAACACCATATATTTT. Translated, it gives CASSPNSGNTIYF.

The V call is TRBV7-2, the J call TRBJ1-3; D remains ambiguous. CDR1 SGHTA and CDR2 FQGNSA come from the germline V gene. The CDR3 runs 15 residues. V lost 1 base and J 0 bases, leaving 7 bases between the germline ends. CDR3 amino acids: CASSLDRSSGNTIYF. The CDR3 DNA reads as TGTGCCAGCAGCTTAGACAGAAGCTCTGGAAACACCATATATTTT.

CDR3 sequence reads: CATSRDRGWARGGGYTF. CDR3 sequence (DNA): TGTGCCACCAGCAGAGATCGGGGATGGGCTAGGGGAGGTGGCTACACCTTC. The V call is TRBV15, the J call TRBJ1-2, with a weak D call TRBD1 (5 bases). Germline CDR1 LNHNV, CDR2 YYDKDF (reference sequence). The CDR3 covers 17 residues. V shed 0 bases and J shed 7 bases, with 21 bases lying between them.

This chain uses TRBV6-5 with TRBJ2-2; tentative D call: TRBD2 (5 bases). The CDR3 loop spans 15 amino acids. Trimming removed 6 bases at V and 0 bases at J, with 11 bases between. Per germline, CDR1 MNHEY and CDR2 SVGAGI. This CDR3 reads CASSTSGANTGELFF. The CDR3 bases are TGTGCCAGCAGCACGAGCGGTGCGAACACCGGGGAGCTGTTTTTT.

V gene TRBV19 combines with J gene TRBJ1-6, with D possibly being TRBD1 (6 bases). The germline gives CDR1 LNHDA, CDR2 SQIVND (reference sequence). The length of the CDR3 is 15 residues. The V end was cut by 2 bases, the J end by 7 bases, with 12 bases between. CDR3 nucleotides: TGTGCCAGTAGTATACAGGGGACGGAGAATTCACCCCTCCACTTT. It codes for CASSIQGTENSPLHF.

This chain uses TRBV30 with TRBJ1-6, with 8 bases matching TRBD1. With 2 bases clipped from V and 5 bases from J, the junction kept 5 bases outside the gene matches. Germline lookup yields CDR1 GTSNPN and CDR2 SVGIG (reference sequence). This CDR3 is built from 15 residues. The CDR3 bases are TGTGCCTGGAGTCGCACAGGGGGGGATAATTCACCCCTCCACTTT. Its translation is CAWSRTGGDNSPLHF.

Points on this clone: Different DNA sequences within this sample yield the same CDR3. The rearrangement links TRBV19 to TRBJ1-5; the D is unclear. Germline V gives CDR1 LNHDA, CDR2 SQIVND (reference sequence). V gave up 1 base and J gave up 7 bases, with 5 bases separating them. CDR3 length equals 12 residues. The CDR3 protein is CASSIGRQPQHF. The CDR3, as DNA: TGTGCCAGTAGTATAGGTCGGCAGCCCCAGCATTTT.

The chain uses TRBV7-2 and TRBJ1-2; TRBD1 agrees at 7 bases. Germline assignment: CDR1 SGHTA and CDR2 FQGNSA. J lost 4 bases, V lost 3 bases, and 5 bases had no gene match. The CDR3 loop spans 14 amino acids. The CDR3 DNA sequence: TGTGCCAGCAGCTTGTCACAGGGGCCCTATGGCTACACCTTC. This gives the protein CASSLSQGPYGYTF.

V usage is TRBV25-1 and J usage is TRBJ1-2; no reliable D call. The ends were cut back, 4 bases at V and 3 bases at J, with 9 bases in the middle. The CDR3 extends over 13 amino acids. Germline CDR1 MGHDK, CDR2 SYGVNS. CDR3 protein: CASSGIKDYGYTF. DNA for the CDR3: TGTGCCAGCAGTGGAATAAAGGACTATGGCTACACCTTC.

The chain combines TRBV20-1 with TRBJ1-1, with D unresolved. With 5 bases removed from V and 5 bases from J, the gap between germline ends came to 9 bases. The V gene's germline CDR1 is DFQATT and CDR2 SNEGSKA (reference sequence). This CDR3 is 11 amino acids long. CDR3 amino acids: CSARRETEAFF. DNA of the CDR3: TGCAGTGCTCGGAGGGAGACTGAAGCTTTCTTT.

This clone occurred once. The chain combines TRBV9 with TRBJ2-7, with no clear D. This CDR3 comprises 14 residues. Germline values: CDR1 SGDLS, CDR2 YYNGEE. V was clipped by 0 bases and J by 0 bases, with 7 bases between them. The CDR3 spells CASSVDEYSYEQYF. The CDR3 DNA sequence: TGTGCCAGCAGCGTAGATGAATACTCCTACGAGCAGTACTTC.

The gene calls are TRBV6-8 and TRBJ2-5; tentative D call: TRBD2 (6 bases). The V end was cut by 8 bases, the J end by 2 bases, with 18 bases between. Germline V gene sequence: CDR1 MNHGY, CDR2 SAAAGT. The CDR3 consists of 15 residues. CDR3 residues: CASQRMGGKQETQYF. The CDR3 DNA sequence: TGTGCCAGCCAAAGAATGGGGGGAAAGCAAGAGACCCAGTACTTC.

The rearrangement joins TRBV2 to TRBJ2-3; D gene uncertain. CDR3 length: 13 residues. V dropped 7 bases and J dropped 5 bases, with 13 bases sitting between them. The V gene's germline CDR1 is SNHLY and CDR2 FYNNEI. The CDR3 DNA follows: TGTGCCAGCAAATGGGATTTTGGAGATACGCAGTATTTT. This encodes CASKWDFGDTQYF.

This clone occurred once. The chain combines TRBV30 with TRBJ1-2, with 10 bases lining up with TRBD1. The CDR3 totals 18 residues. CDR1 is GTSNPN, CDR2 SVGIG, per germline (reference sequence). The V and J ends lost 4 bases and 0 bases, in that order; junction bases with no gene match: 14. The CDR3 coding sequence is TGTGCCTGGACTCACCCGGGACAGGGGCCACCCGCTAACTATGGCTACACCTTC. Encoded protein: CAWTHPGQGPPANYGYTF.

The chain couples TRBV5-4 to TRBJ1-2; 7 bases align to TRBD1. The CDR3 is 15 amino acids. CDR1 SGHNT and CDR2 YYREEE come from the germline V gene (reference sequence). Losses at the gene ends were 0 bases for V and 0 bases for J; bases not matched to a gene: 2. For the CDR3, the DNA is TGTGCCAGCAGCTTGGGAGACAGGGCTAACTATGGCTACACCTTC. Its protein product is CASSLGDRANYGYTF.

The chain recombines TRBV6-5 with TRBJ2-7, with 10 positions matching TRBD1. Germline CDR1 and CDR2: MNHEY and SVGAGI. The CDR3 is 13 amino acids. Trimming at V came to 6 bases and at J to 7 bases, leaving 6 bases not matched to a gene. As DNA, the CDR3 is TGTGCCAGCAGATCGACAGGGGGCAGGGAGCAGTACTTC. Protein: CASRSTGGREQYF.

This clone was counted between two and nine times. This chain joins TRBV5-5 and TRBJ2-7; no clear D gene. Germline V gene data show CDR1 as SGHKS and CDR2 as YYEKEE (reference sequence). The CDR3 extends over 15 amino acids. Deletions cut 2 bases from V and 3 bases from J, with 15 bases between. The CDR3 nucleotides read TGTGCCAGCAGCTTAGGGCTTAAGGGTGTCTACGAGCAGTACTTC. This translates into CASSLGLKGVYEQYF.

The chain recombines TRBV3-1 (or the pseudogene TRBV3-2) with TRBJ2-2, with TRBD1 identical over 8 bases. The CDR3 extends over 14 amino acids. CDR1 is LGHDT, CDR2 YNNKEL, per germline (reference sequence). The trim removed 4 bases at V and 7 bases at J, leaving 5 bases unmatched. CDR3 sequence: CASSPQGAGGELFF. The CDR3 DNA reads as TGTGCCAGCAGCCCGCAGGGGGCGGGCGGGGAGCTGTTTTTT.

The rearrangement uses TRBV28 and TRBJ1-2; no clear D. Trimming stripped 4 bases from V and 2 bases from J, with 8 bases between. Germline lookup yields CDR1 MDHEN and CDR2 SYDVKM. The CDR3 is made up of 13 amino acids. DNA for the CDR3: TGTGCCAGCAGTTGGCAGGCGAACTATGGCTACACCTTC. Residues: CASSWQANYGYTF.

The chain employs TRBV6-5 and TRBJ2-5, with TRBD2 as a possible D gene (6 bases). In germline, CDR1 is MNHEY, CDR2 SVGAGI. Deletions cut 7 bases from V and 2 bases from J, with 11 bases between. CDR3 length: 13 residues. The DNA of the CDR3 is TGTGCCAGCACCCGGGGGTTACAAGAGACCCAGTACTTC. Its translation: CASTRGLQETQYF.